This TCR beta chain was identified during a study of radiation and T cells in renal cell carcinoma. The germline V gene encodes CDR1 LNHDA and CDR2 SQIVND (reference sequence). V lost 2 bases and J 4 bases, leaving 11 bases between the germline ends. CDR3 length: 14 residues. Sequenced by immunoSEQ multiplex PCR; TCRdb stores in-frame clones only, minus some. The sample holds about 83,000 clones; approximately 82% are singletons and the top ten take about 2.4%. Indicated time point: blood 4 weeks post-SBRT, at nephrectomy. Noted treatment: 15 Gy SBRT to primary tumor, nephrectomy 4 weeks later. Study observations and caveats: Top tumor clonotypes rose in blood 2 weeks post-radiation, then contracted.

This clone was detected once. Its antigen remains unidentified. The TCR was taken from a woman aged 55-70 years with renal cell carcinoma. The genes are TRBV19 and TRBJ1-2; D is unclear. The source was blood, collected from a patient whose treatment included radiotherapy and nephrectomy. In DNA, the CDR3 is TGTGCCAGTAGTATAAGCGGGCAGAGCTATGGCTACACCTTC. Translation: CASSISGQSYGYTF.